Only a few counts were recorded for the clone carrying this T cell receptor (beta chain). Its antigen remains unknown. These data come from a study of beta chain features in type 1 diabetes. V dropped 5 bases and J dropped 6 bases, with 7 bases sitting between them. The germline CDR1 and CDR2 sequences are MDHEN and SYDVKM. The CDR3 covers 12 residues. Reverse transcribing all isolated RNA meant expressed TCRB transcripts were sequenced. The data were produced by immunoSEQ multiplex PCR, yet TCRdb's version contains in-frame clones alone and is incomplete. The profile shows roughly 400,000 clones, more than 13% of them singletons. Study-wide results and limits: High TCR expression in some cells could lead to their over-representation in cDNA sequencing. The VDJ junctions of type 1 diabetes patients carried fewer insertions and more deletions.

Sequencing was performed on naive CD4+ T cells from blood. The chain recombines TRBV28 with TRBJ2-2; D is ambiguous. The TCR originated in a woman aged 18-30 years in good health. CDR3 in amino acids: CASSLLPGELFF. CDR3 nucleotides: TGTGCCAGCAGTCTCCTCCCCGGGGAGCTGTTTTTT. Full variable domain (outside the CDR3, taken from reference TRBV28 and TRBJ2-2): DVKVTQSSRYLVKRTGEKVFLECVQDMDHENMFWYRQDPGLGLRLIYFSYDVKMKEKGDIPEGYSVSREKKERFSLILESASTNQTSMYLCASSLLPGELFFGEGSRLTVL.